This TCR beta chain was observed in a study of blood T cell repertoires in COVID-19. Profiling relied on immunoSEQ multiplex PCR, and the TCRdb table lists in-frame clones only, not all of them. The sample lists about 300,000 clones, more than 75% occurring once. The length of the CDR3 is 17 residues. In germline, CDR1 is MNHGY, CDR2 SVAAGI. The V gene end was trimmed by 7 bases and the J gene end by 2 bases; junction bases not matched to a gene: 15. The V call is TRBV6-9, the J call TRBJ2-7; 9 nucleotides line up with TRBD1. Sample: peripheral blood. This TCR came from a man aged 65 to 79 with acute or convalescent COVID-19. Written as DNA, the CDR3 is TGTGCCAGCACCAACGCCTCACCCGGGACAGGGACCTACGAGCAGTACTTC. Its translation is CASTNASPGTGTYEQYF.